The rows below give T cell receptor beta chains drawn from one sample of a study of cytomegalovirus exposure and HLA in healthy donors. TCRdb keeps only in-frame clones here, not all; method: immunoSEQ multiplex PCR. This table holds under 150,000 clones, more than 75% found once. The specimen sequenced was PBMCs. The origin of the receptors is a female donor in good health and CMV-seronegative. The CDR3 runs from the conserved cysteine through the conserved F or W. The D gene is left open where the match is weak. Clone size is not always given. Where it is, it says once, few, many or a class for expanded clones.

clone_size: -; d_call: TRBD1; v_call: TRBV30; j_call: TRBJ2-7; cdr3_aa: CAWSPGQSPYEQYF; cdr3_nt: TGTGCCTGGAGTCCGGGACAGTCCCCCTACGAGCAGTACTTC
clone_size: -; d_call: -; v_call: TRBV6-5; j_call: TRBJ2-5; cdr3_aa: CASSSQREETQYF; cdr3_nt: TGTGCCAGCAGTAGTCAGCGAGAGGAGACCCAGTACTTC
clone_size: -; d_call: -; v_call: TRBV9; j_call: TRBJ2-3; cdr3_aa: CASSGQITDTQYF; cdr3_nt: TGTGCCAGCAGCGGTCAGATCACAGATACGCAGTATTTT
clone_size: once; d_call: TRBD2; v_call: TRBV2; j_call: TRBJ2-7; cdr3_aa: CASSGSGSDYEQYF; cdr3_nt: TGTGCCAGCAGTGGTAGCGGGAGTGACTACGAGCAGTACTTC
clone_size: -; d_call: TRBD1; v_call: TRBV30; j_call: TRBJ1-5; cdr3_aa: CAWSVGVRGPPQHF; cdr3_nt: TGTGCCTGGAGTGTAGGGGTCAGGGGGCCGCCCCAGCATTTT
clone_size: -; d_call: -; v_call: TRBV2; j_call: TRBJ2-7; cdr3_aa: CASARRSSYEQYF; cdr3_nt: TGTGCCAGCGCCCGTCGGAGCTCCTACGAGCAGTACTTC
clone_size: -; d_call: -; v_call: TRBV20-1; j_call: TRBJ2-7; cdr3_aa: CSANQGYEQYF; cdr3_nt: TGCAGTGCTAACCAGGGTTACGAGCAGTACTTC
clone_size: -; d_call: -; v_call: TRBV29-1; j_call: TRBJ1-1; cdr3_aa: CSVSTANTEAFF; cdr3_nt: TGCAGCGTATCAACAGCGAACACTGAAGCTTTCTTT
clone_size: -; d_call: TRBD2; v_call: TRBV5-1; j_call: TRBJ2-3; cdr3_aa: CASSLDGGASDTQYF; cdr3_nt: TGCGCCAGCAGCTTGGACGGGGGGGCTTCAGATACGCAGTATTTT
clone_size: -; d_call: -; v_call: TRBV19; j_call: TRBJ1-1; cdr3_aa: CASSMQILNTEAFF; cdr3_nt: TGTGCCAGTAGTATGCAGATCTTGAACACTGAAGCTTTCTTT
clone_size: once; d_call: -; v_call: TRBV2; j_call: TRBJ2-5; cdr3_aa: CASGGGGVGTQYF; cdr3_nt: TGTGCCAGCGGGGGAGGGGGTGTGGGGACCCAGTACTTC
clone_size: -; d_call: -; v_call: TRBV6-5; j_call: TRBJ2-4; cdr3_aa: CASRDGIGRNIQYF; cdr3_nt: TGTGCCAGCAGGGACGGAATAGGGAGGAACATTCAGTACTTC
clone_size: -; d_call: -; v_call: TRBV9; j_call: TRBJ2-7; cdr3_aa: CASSYGQNEQYF; cdr3_nt: TGTGCCAGCAGCTACGGACAAAACGAGCAGTACTTC
clone_size: -; d_call: -; v_call: TRBV7-2; j_call: TRBJ1-5; cdr3_aa: CASSLDRRGRQPQHF; cdr3_nt: TGTGCCAGCAGCTTAGATCGCAGGGGAAGGCAGCCCCAGCATTTT
clone_size: -; d_call: -; v_call: TRBV7-2; j_call: TRBJ1-1; cdr3_aa: CASSLAVGQGLRAFF; cdr3_nt: TGTGCCAGCAGCTTAGCGGTTGGTCAGGGACTTCGGGCTTTCTTT
clone_size: -; d_call: TRBD1; v_call: TRBV19; j_call: TRBJ2-7; cdr3_aa: CASSMGGQAQSYEQYF; cdr3_nt: TGTGCCAGTAGTATGGGGGGACAGGCGCAATCCTACGAGCAGTACTTC
clone_size: few; d_call: TRBD1; v_call: TRBV13; j_call: TRBJ2-4; cdr3_aa: CASSLGQGKNIQYF; cdr3_nt: TGTGCCAGCAGCTTGGGACAGGGGAAAAACATTCAGTACTTC
clone_size: -; d_call: TRBD2; v_call: TRBV29-1; j_call: TRBJ2-2; cdr3_aa: CSVEAGTLAGLGSGELFF; cdr3_nt: TGCAGCGTTGAAGCTGGGACCCTAGCGGGATTGGGATCCGGGGAGCTGTTTTTT
clone_size: -; d_call: -; v_call: TRBV5-1; j_call: TRBJ2-2; cdr3_aa: CASSLATGNGELFF; cdr3_nt: TGCGCCAGCAGCTTGGCCACCGGGAACGGGGAGCTGTTTTTT
clone_size: -; d_call: -; v_call: TRBV5-6; j_call: TRBJ2-3; cdr3_aa: CASSSGEDTQYF; cdr3_nt: TGTGCCAGCAGCTCGGGGGAAGATACGCAGTATTTT
clone_size: -; d_call: TRBD1; v_call: TRBV6-4; j_call: TRBJ2-7; cdr3_aa: CASSGSSGGEQYF; cdr3_nt: TGTGCCAGCAGTGGTAGCTCAGGGGGTGAGCAGTACTTC
clone_size: -; d_call: -; v_call: TRBV4-3; j_call: TRBJ2-3; cdr3_aa: CASSQDFRGRGASSTDTQYF; cdr3_nt: TGCGCCAGCAGCCAAGATTTTCGAGGCAGGGGGGCTTCTAGCACAGATACGCAGTATTTT
clone_size: -; d_call: -; v_call: TRBV25-1; j_call: TRBJ1-1; cdr3_aa: CASSREGMNTEAFF; cdr3_nt: TGTGCCAGCTCGAGGGAGGGAATGAACACTGAAGCTTTCTTT
clone_size: few; d_call: TRBD1; v_call: TRBV6-5; j_call: TRBJ1-1; cdr3_aa: CASSDGPGGNTEAFF; cdr3_nt: TGTGCCAGCAGCGACGGGCCAGGGGGGAACACTGAAGCTTTCTTT
clone_size: -; d_call: TRBD1; v_call: TRBV7-9; j_call: TRBJ1-2; cdr3_aa: CASSLVGQGPYGYTF; cdr3_nt: TGTGCCAGCAGCTTAGTGGGACAGGGACCCTATGGCTACACCTTC
clone_size: -; d_call: TRBD1; v_call: TRBV2; j_call: TRBJ2-6; cdr3_aa: CASSLTGTGGVFGANVLTF; cdr3_nt: TGTGCCAGCAGTCTAACCGGGACAGGGGGTGTTTTTGGGGCCAACGTCCTGACTTTC
clone_size: -; d_call: -; v_call: TRBV9; j_call: TRBJ2-7; cdr3_aa: CASSPGASGYEQYF; cdr3_nt: TGTGCCAGCAGCCCAGGGGCGTCTGGCTACGAGCAGTACTTC
clone_size: -; d_call: -; v_call: TRBV7-9; j_call: TRBJ2-7; cdr3_aa: CASSPKIRFSYEQYF; cdr3_nt: TGTGCCAGCAGCCCAAAAATCAGGTTTTCCTACGAGCAGTACTTC